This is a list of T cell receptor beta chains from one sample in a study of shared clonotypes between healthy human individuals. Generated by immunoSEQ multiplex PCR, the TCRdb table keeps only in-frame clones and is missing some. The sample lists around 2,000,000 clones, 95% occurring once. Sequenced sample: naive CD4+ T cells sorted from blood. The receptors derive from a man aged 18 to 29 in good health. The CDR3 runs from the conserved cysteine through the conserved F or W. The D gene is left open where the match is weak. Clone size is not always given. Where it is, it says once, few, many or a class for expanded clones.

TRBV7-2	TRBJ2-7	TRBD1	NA	TGTGCCAGCAGCTTAGGGACAGGAGTCTACGAGCAGTACTTC	CASSLGTGVYEQYF
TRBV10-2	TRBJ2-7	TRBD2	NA	TGCGCCAGCAGTTGGACTAGCGGGGGGGTCTACGAGCAGTACTTC	CASSWTSGGVYEQYF
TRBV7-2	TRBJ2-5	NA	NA	TGTGCCAGCAGCGCCCCCGGGATACGACAAGAGACCCAGTACTTC	CASSAPGIRQETQYF
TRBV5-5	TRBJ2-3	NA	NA	TGTGCCAGCAGCTTGGGACTCCAAAGCACAGATACGCAGTATTTT	CASSLGLQSTDTQYF
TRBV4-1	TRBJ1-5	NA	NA	TGCGCCAGCAGCCAACTCAATCAGCCCCAGCATTTT	CASSQLNQPQHF
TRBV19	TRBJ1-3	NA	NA	TGTGCCACTCGGGGTGGAAACACCATATATTTT	CATRGGNTIYF
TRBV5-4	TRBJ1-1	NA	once	TGTGCCAGCAGCTTGGAGTCAAGACCGAACACTGAAGCTTTCTTT	CASSLESRPNTEAFF
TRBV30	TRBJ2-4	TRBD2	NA	TGTGCCTGGAGTGCCCGTCGGACTAGCGGGGGATACGGCAAAAACATTCAGTACTTC	CAWSARRTSGGYGKNIQYF
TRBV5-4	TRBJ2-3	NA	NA	TGTGCCAGCAGCTTGGCTACCCCTAGCACAGATACGCAGTATTTT	CASSLATPSTDTQYF
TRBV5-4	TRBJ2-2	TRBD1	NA	TGTGCCAGCAGCTCCCGGGACAGGGGGCTAAAGAACGGGGAGCTGTTTTTT	CASSSRDRGLKNGELFF
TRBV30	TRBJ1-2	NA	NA	TGTGCCTGGAGTGCCCTGCGGGCTTCCGATGGCTACACCTTC	CAWSALRASDGYTF
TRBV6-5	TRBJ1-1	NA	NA	TGTGCCAGCAGAAAGCGGGGTGAAGCTTTCTTT	CASRKRGEAFF
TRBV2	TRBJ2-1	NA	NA	TGTGCCAGCAAGCTCGCTAGCCTGGGGGATGAGCAGTTCTTC	CASKLASLGDEQFF
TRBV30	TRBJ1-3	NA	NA	TGTGCCTGGAGCCCCGGAAACACCATATATTTT	CAWSPGNTIYF
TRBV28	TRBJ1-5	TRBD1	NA	TGTGCCAGCAGTACAATTGGGACAGGGGGCAATCAGCCCCAGCATTTT	CASSTIGTGGNQPQHF
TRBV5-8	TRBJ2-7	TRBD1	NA	TGTGCCAGCAACACCGGGACAGTTTTTGTTGGTTCCTACGAGCAGTACTTC	CASNTGTVFVGSYEQYF
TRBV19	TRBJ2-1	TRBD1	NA	TGTGCCAGCTCCCCGACAGGGTACAATGAGCAGTTCTTC	CASSPTGYNEQFF
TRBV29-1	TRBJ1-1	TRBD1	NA	TGCAGCGTTGAGACAGGGGTGAACACTGAAGCTTTCTTT	CSVETGVNTEAFF
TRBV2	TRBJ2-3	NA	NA	TGTGCCAGCACCCCGTTCTTAGATACGCAGTATTTT	CASTPFLDTQYF
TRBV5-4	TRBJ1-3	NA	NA	TGTGCCAGCAGCGCGGGGAGCTCCCAGCTCCGCTCTGGAAACACCATATATTTT	CASSAGSSQLRSGNTIYF
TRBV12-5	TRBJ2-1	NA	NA	TGTGCTAGTGGTTTGGGGCTTAATGAGCAGTTCTTC	CASGLGLNEQFF
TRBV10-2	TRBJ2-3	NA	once	TGCGCCAGCAGCGCAGACGGGGTCCCTACAGATACGCAGTATTTT	CASSADGVPTDTQYF
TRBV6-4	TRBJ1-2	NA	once	TGTGCCAGCAGTGACTCGACAGAAGACTATGGCTACACCTTC	CASSDSTEDYGYTF
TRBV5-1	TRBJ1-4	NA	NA	TGCGCCAGCAGCTTGGGACAGGCGGCGACTAATGAAAAACTGTTTTTT	CASSLGQAATNEKLFF
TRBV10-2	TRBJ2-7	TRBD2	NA	TGCGCCAGCTCCGGGACTAGCGGGGGGGCCCCTGCCTACGAGCAGTACTTC	CASSGTSGGAPAYEQYF
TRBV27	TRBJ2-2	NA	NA	TGTGCCAGCAGTTTAGGGCTACAGACAAACACCGGGGAGCTGTTTTTT	CASSLGLQTNTGELFF
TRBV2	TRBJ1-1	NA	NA	TGTGCCAGCAGTGAACAGGGTGGGACTGAAGCTTTCTTT	CASSEQGGTEAFF
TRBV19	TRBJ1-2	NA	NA	TGTGCCAGTAGTATTTCGGCCAGTACGGGGGAATATGGCTACACCTTC	CASSISASTGEYGYTF
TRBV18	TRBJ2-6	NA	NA	TGTGCCAGCTCTCCACCCGTCTCTGGGGCCAACGTCCTGACTTTC	CASSPPVSGANVLTF
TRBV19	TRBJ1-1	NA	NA	TGTGCCAGTAGTACAACCGCCGTGAACACTGAAGCTTTCTTT	CASSTTAVNTEAFF
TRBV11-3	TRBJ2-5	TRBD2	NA	TGTGCCAGCAGCTTAGGGGGTAGCGGGAGCCTGGAGGAGACCCAGTACTTC	CASSLGGSGSLEETQYF
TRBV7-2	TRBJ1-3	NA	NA	TGTGCCAGCAGCCCCCAAGAGGCGGATAACTCTGGAAACACCATATATTTT	CASSPQEADNSGNTIYF
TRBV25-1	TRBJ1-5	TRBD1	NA	TGTGCCAGCAGGAGGGACAGGATCAATCAGCCCCAGCATTTT	CASRRDRINQPQHF
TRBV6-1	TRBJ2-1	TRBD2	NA	TGTGCCAGCAGTTCCGGACTAGCGGCTTACAATGAGCAGTTCTTC	CASSSGLAAYNEQFF
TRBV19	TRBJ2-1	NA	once	TGTGCCAGTAGTTGGGGCGGGACGAACAATGAGCAGTTCTTC	CASSWGGTNNEQFF
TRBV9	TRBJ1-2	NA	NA	TGTGCCAGCAGCCCCGCACTAAGGCCCGGGGGGGCTGGCTACACCTTC	CASSPALRPGGAGYTF
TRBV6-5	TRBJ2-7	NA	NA	TGTGCCAGCAGTTCCAGTCGCTCCTACGAGCAGTACTTC	CASSSSRSYEQYF
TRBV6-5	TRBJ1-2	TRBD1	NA	TGTGCCAGCAGTGTGGACAGGGCATATGGTGGCTACACCTTC	CASSVDRAYGGYTF
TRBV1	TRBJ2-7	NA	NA	TGCACCAGCAGCCAAGGGACCTACGAGCAGTACTTC	CTSSQGTYEQYF
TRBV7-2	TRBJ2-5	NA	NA	TGTGCCAGCAGCTTAGACAGGGTCGGTTGGACCCAGTACTTC	CASSLDRVGWTQYF
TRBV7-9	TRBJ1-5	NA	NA	TGTGCCAGCAGCTTAGGAGACTCCCCCAATCAGCCCCAGCATTTT	CASSLGDSPNQPQHF
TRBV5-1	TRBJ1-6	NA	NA	TGCGCCAGCAGCCCCAATGGGAATTCACCCCTCCACTTT	CASSPNGNSPLHF
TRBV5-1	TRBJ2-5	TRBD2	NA	TGCGCCAGCAAAAGACTAGCGGGGCAAGAGACCCAGTACTTC	CASKRLAGQETQYF
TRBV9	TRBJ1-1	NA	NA	TGTGCCAGCAGCGTAGCTGAGGGGGCTGAAGCTTTCTTT	CASSVAEGAEAFF
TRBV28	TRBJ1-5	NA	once	TGTGCCAGCAGTTTAGTTCGGGGGTTGGTTCATCAGCCCCAGCATTTT	CASSLVRGLVHQPQHF
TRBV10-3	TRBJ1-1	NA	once	TGTGCCATCAGTGCGGGGGGCGCCACTGAAGCTTTCTTT	CAISAGGATEAFF
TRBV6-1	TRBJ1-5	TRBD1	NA	TGTGCCAGCAGTGTAGGACAGGGTAATCAGCCCCAGCATTTT	CASSVGQGNQPQHF
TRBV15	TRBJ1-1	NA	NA	TGTGCCACCAGCCCCCATATGGGGCAGGGCACTGAAGCTTTCTTT	CATSPHMGQGTEAFF
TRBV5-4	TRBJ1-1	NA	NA	TGTGCCAGCAGCTTGGCCCTGAGGGATACTGAAGCTTTCTTT	CASSLALRDTEAFF
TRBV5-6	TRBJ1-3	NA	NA	TGTGCCAGCAGCTTGGTTGCCGGAGCCCTTCCTGGAAACACCATATATTTT	CASSLVAGALPGNTIYF
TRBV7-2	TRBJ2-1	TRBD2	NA	TGTGCCAGCAGCCTACAAACGGGGGGGTACAATGAGCAGTTCTTC	CASSLQTGGYNEQFF
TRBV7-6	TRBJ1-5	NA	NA	TGTGCCAGCAGCTGGAGTGAGGATCAGCCCCAGCATTTT	CASSWSEDQPQHF
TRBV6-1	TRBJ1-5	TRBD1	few	TGTGCCAGCAGTGAACAGGGGGGGGATCAGCCCCAGCATTTT	CASSEQGGDQPQHF
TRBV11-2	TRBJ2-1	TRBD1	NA	TGTGCCAGCAGCTTAGCGGGACAGGTATTCTATGAGCAGTTCTTC	CASSLAGQVFYEQFF
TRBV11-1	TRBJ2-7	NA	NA	TGTGCCAGCAGCGCGTCATACTACTACGAGCAGTACTTC	CASSASYYYEQYF
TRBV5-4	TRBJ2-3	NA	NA	TGTGCCAGCAGCCTGGGTCGCACAGATACGCAGTATTTT	CASSLGRTDTQYF
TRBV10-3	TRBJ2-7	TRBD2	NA	TGTGCCATCAGTGAAATAGCGGGAGTCTCCTACGAGCAGTACTTC	CAISEIAGVSYEQYF
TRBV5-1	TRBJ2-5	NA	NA	TGCGCCAGCAGCATACCAGGGGCCTCCCAGGGGACCCAGTACTTC	CASSIPGASQGTQYF
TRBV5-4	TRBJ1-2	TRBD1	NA	TGTGCCAGCAGCCCGGGGACAGGAAAAGGGGTTGACTATGGCTACACCTTC	CASSPGTGKGVDYGYTF